The 26 T cell receptor beta chains below come from one sample, sequenced in a study of control samples from healthy donors and cancer patients. Assay: immunoSEQ multiplex PCR; the TCRdb copy retains only in-frame clones and omits some. The sample lists 78,000 or so clones; more than 75% were seen once. The sample comprised blood. The receptors were gathered from a man aged 50 or older in good health.

V gene TRBV11-3 combines with J gene TRBJ1-1; D gene unclear. CDR3 length: 14 residues. Per the germline V gene, CDR1 is SGHNT and CDR2 is YENEEA. V lost 4 bases to trimming and J lost 1 base, with 10 bases between them. The CDR3 here is CASSSTDTNTEAFF. The CDR3 DNA is TGTGCCAGCAGCTCTACGGATACGAACACTGAAGCTTTCTTT.

The V call is TRBV5-1, the J call TRBJ1-2; D gene uncertain. The CDR3 has 12 residues. Germline V gene lookup returns CDR1 SGHRS and CDR2 YFSETQ. V was cut by 4 bases and J by 4 bases, with 8 bases left in between. CDR3 region: CASSTVGYGYTF. Here the CDR3 DNA reads TGCGCCAGCAGCACAGTTGGCTATGGCTACACCTTC.

This clone appeared a few times. This sequence joins TRBV11-3 and TRBJ1-1, with 9 bases aligning to TRBD1. J was trimmed by 4 bases and V by 1 base; bases with no gene match: 4. This CDR3 is built from 15 residues. Germline CDR1 is SGHNT and CDR2 is YENEEA. CDR3 nucleotide sequence: TGTGCCAGCAGCTTAGCCCTGACAGGGGGCACTGAAGCTTTCTTT. Encoded protein: CASSLALTGGTEAFF. The full variable domain, in which reference TRBV11-3 and TRBJ1-1 provide the parts outside the CDR3, is EAGVVQSPRYKIIEKKQPVAFWCNPISGHNTLYWYLQNLGQGPELLIRYENEEAVDDSQLPKDRFSAERLKGVDSTLKIQPAELGDSAVYLCASSLALTGGTEAFFGQGTRLTVV.

The V call is TRBV19, the J call TRBJ2-7; maybe TRBD2 (6 bases). Trimming removed 4 bases at V and 3 bases at J, with 7 bases between. Germline V lookup: CDR1 LNHDA, CDR2 SQIVND (reference sequence). This CDR3 has 12 amino acids. The CDR3 here is CASSKDYYEQYF. The CDR3 coding sequence is TGTGCCAGTAGTAAGGACTACTACGAGCAGTACTTC.

The V and J genes are TRBV11-2 and TRBJ2-3, with D possibly TRBD2 on 6 matching bases. This CDR3 is built from 15 residues. Germline V gene lookup returns CDR1 SGHAT and CDR2 FQNNGV. Between the trimmed V and J ends, which lost 6 bases and 10 bases, there was a span of 23 bases. CDR3 DNA: TGTGCCAGCAGGAGTCCGGGACTGAGGGAGGCATCGCAGTATTTT. It codes for CASRSPGLREASQYF.

The chain employs TRBV5-4 and TRBJ2-3, with TRBD2 matching 14 bases. The ends lost 5 bases at V and 2 bases at J; junction bases unmatched: 4. The CDR3 runs to 16 residues. Germline lookup yields CDR1 SGHNT and CDR2 YYREEE (reference sequence). CDR3 sequence: CASSAGLAGVTDTQYF. The CDR3 DNA sequence: TGTGCCAGCAGTGCGGGACTAGCGGGAGTCACAGATACGCAGTATTTT.

The genes are TRBV30 and TRBJ1-5; possibly TRBD1 for D (5 bases). The V gene's germline CDR1 is GTSNPN and CDR2 SVGIG (reference sequence). This CDR3 comprises 13 residues. V was shortened by 5 bases and J by 4 bases, with 12 bases between the two germline ends. The CDR3 DNA sequence: TGTGCCTGGGACAACAGGCCTAATCAGCCCCAGCATTTT. Translated, it gives CAWDNRPNQPQHF.

V is TRBV5-1 and J is TRBJ2-5; 11 bases agree with TRBD1. This CDR3 spans 14 amino acids. Unmatched junction bases numbered 2, after V lost 3 bases and J lost 4 bases. Germline V lookup: CDR1 SGHRS, CDR2 YFSETQ. The CDR3 region has the DNA TGCGCCAGCAGCTCCGGACAGGGGGCAGAGACCCAGTACTTC. The encoded protein is CASSSGQGAETQYF.

The rearrangement uses TRBV7-8 and TRBJ1-5, with D possibly matching TRBD1 (5 bases). V was trimmed by 1 base and J by 1 base, leaving 11 bases between them. The CDR3 extends over 16 amino acids. Germline CDR1 SGHVS, CDR2 FQNEAQ. CDR3: CASSLEGRESNQPQHF. The DNA of the CDR3 is TGTGCCAGCAGCTTAGAGGGGAGGGAGAGCAATCAGCCCCAGCATTTT. Full variable domain (remainder filled in from reference TRBV7-8 and TRBJ1-5): GAGVSQSPRYKVAKRGQDVALRCDPISGHVSLFWYQQALGQGPEFLTYFQNEAQLDKSGLPSDRFFAERPEGSVSTLKIQRTQQEDSAVYLCASSLEGRESNQPQHFGDGTRLSIL.

This chain joins TRBV4-3 and TRBJ2-7, with 12 bases that match TRBD2. The CDR3 is 16 residues long. Per germline, CDR1 LGHNA and CDR2 YSLEER. V gave up 1 base and J gave up 2 bases; unmatched junction bases: 3. The CDR3 loop is CASSQALAGGTYEQYF. The CDR3 coding sequence is TGCGCCAGCAGCCAAGCCCTAGCGGGGGGGACCTACGAGCAGTACTTC.

The chain combines TRBV10-3 with TRBJ2-1; D not resolved. V lost 4 bases and J lost 3, with 13 bases in between. The CDR3 covers 15 residues. From germline, CDR1 is ENHRY and CDR2 SYGVKD. The DNA for the CDR3 is TGTGCCATCAGTGGCCTCGGACGAGACTACAATGAGCAGTTCTTC. Translating it yields CAISGLGRDYNEQFF.

The V gene is TRBV5-6, the J gene TRBJ1-4; D is unclear. CDR1 SGHDT and CDR2 YYEEEE come from the germline V gene. The CDR3 runs to 15 residues. Trimming removed 4 bases from V and 1 base from J, with 11 bases in between. The DNA for the CDR3 is TGTGCCAGCAGCGGATTCTTAGGAACTAATGAAAAACTGTTTTTT. As protein: CASSGFLGTNEKLFF.

The chain is built from TRBV29-1 and TRBJ1-6; TRBD1 is a possible D gene (6 bases). Trimming stripped 5 bases from V and 7 bases from J, with 15 bases between. CDR1 and CDR2 (germline): SQVTM, ANQGSEA. CDR3 length: 14 residues. CDR3 sequence (DNA): TGCAGCGTTTCTGACGGTACAGGGAATTCACCCCTCCACTTT. Its translation is CSVSDGTGNSPLHF.

This clone came up a few times. This CDR3 reads CASSPSGGREAFF. CDR3 nucleotide sequence: TGTGCCAGCAGCCCCTCAGGGGGCCGTGAAGCTTTCTTT. The gene calls are TRBV12-3 or TRBV12-4 and TRBJ1-1; 8 nucleotides agree with TRBD1. V lost 6 bases, J lost 7 bases, and 7 bases stayed unmatched. CDR3 length equals 13 residues.

The V and J genes are TRBV7-3 and TRBJ1-6; perhaps TRBD1 as D (6 bases). The CDR3 loop spans 16 amino acids. Germline V lookup: CDR1 SGHTA, CDR2 FQGTGA. Trimming took off 5 bases at V and 5 bases at J, with 16 bases between the two ends. CDR3 sequence: CASSATGNGDNSPLHF. The DNA for the CDR3 is TGTGCCAGCAGCGCTACAGGGAACGGGGATAATTCACCCCTCCACTTT. The full variable domain, completed using reference TRBV7-3 and TRBJ1-6, is GAGVSQTPSNKVTEKGKYVELRCDPISGHTALYWYRQSLGQGPEFLIYFQGTGAADDSGLPNDRFFAVRPEGSVSTLKIQRTERGDSAVYLCASSATGNGDNSPLHFGNGTRLTVT.

A few counts support this clone. The chain has TRBV6-1 and TRBJ1-5, with D maybe TRBD1 (5 bases). The CDR3 totals 19 residues. Germline V gene lookup returns CDR1 MNHNS and CDR2 SASEGT. V lost 1 base and J 0 bases, leaving 19 bases between the germline ends. The CDR3 sequence: CASSEVGFGRGGSNQPQHF. CDR3 in DNA: TGTGCCAGCAGTGAAGTTGGATTTGGGAGGGGTGGTAGCAATCAGCCCCAGCATTTT.

In this sample, this clone turned up once. This chain links TRBV9 with TRBJ1-2, with a possible D match to TRBD1 (5 bases). The V and J ends lost 0 bases and 7 bases respectively, with 16 bases between them. CDR1 is SGDLS, CDR2 YYNGEE, per germline. The CDR3 runs 15 residues. The CDR3 DNA follows: TGTGCCAGCAGCGTAGATGTCTCTGGGACGGGTGGCTACACCTTC. Translating gives CASSVDVSGTGGYTF.

In DNA form, the CDR3 reads TGTGCCAGTCAAAGACAGGGGGCGGCCACTGAAGCTTTCTTT. Translating gives CASQRQGAATEAFF. V and J are TRBV19 and TRBJ1-1; TRBD1 matches at 10 bases. The trim removed 8 bases at V and 4 bases at J, leaving 7 bases unmatched. The CDR3 is 14 residues long. Germline CDR1 and CDR2: LNHDA and SQIVND (reference sequence).

This clone was observed a single time. The chain joins TRBV9 to TRBJ2-7, with 11 nucleotides matching TRBD1. The V and J ends lost 4 bases and 3 bases, in that order; junction bases with no gene match: 3. Germline V CDR1 and CDR2: SGDLS, YYNGEE. This CDR3 has 14 amino acids. The CDR3 here is CASSQGTGGYEQYF. Written as DNA, the CDR3 is TGTGCCAGCAGCCAAGGGACAGGGGGCTACGAGCAGTACTTC. Supplemented by reference TRBV9 and TRBJ2-7, the full variable domain reads DSGVTQTPKHLITATGQRVTLRCSPRSGDLSVYWYQQSLDQGLQFLIQYYNGEERAKGNILERFSAQQFPDLHSELNLSSLELGDSALYFCASSQGTGGYEQYFGPGTRLTVT.

A few counts support this clone. The chain uses TRBV24-1 and TRBJ2-3, with D hard to call. The CDR3 spans 13 residues. Germline CDR1 reads KGHDR; CDR2 reads SFDVKD. V lost 9 bases and J lost 0, with 9 bases in between. The CDR3 here is CATGVGSTDTQYF. CDR3 in DNA: TGTGCCACCGGTGTCGGCAGCACAGATACGCAGTATTTT.

This clone has only a few counts. The chain carries TRBV14 and TRBJ1-1; D gene ambiguous. The CDR3 extends over 13 amino acids. Between the trimmed V and J ends, which lost 1 base and 2 bases, there was a span of 5 bases. The V gene's germline CDR1 is SGHDN and CDR2 FVKESK. The DNA for the CDR3 is TGTGCCAGCAGCCAAGGGCACAACACTGAAGCTTTCTTT. Translated, it gives CASSQGHNTEAFF.

CDR3 sequence reads: CASSDQPSYEQYF. The DNA for the CDR3 is TGTGCCAGCAGTGATCAGCCTTCCTACGAGCAGTACTTC. The J gene is TRBJ2-7, the V gene TRBV6-1; D not resolved. The V gene's germline CDR1 is MNHNS and CDR2 SASEGT. Trimming removed 3 bases at V and 1 base at J, with 7 bases between. The CDR3 is made up of 13 amino acids.

The chain uses TRBV18 and TRBJ2-6; D is possibly TRBD1 (6 bases). Deletions cut 2 bases from V and 0 bases from J, with 8 bases between. The CDR3 runs to 16 residues. CDR1 is KGHSH and CDR2 is LQKENI in the germline V gene. CDR3 sequence (DNA): TGTGCCAGCTCACCAAACAGGGACTCTGGGGCCAACGTCCTGACTTTC. Its protein product is CASSPNRDSGANVLTF.

The chain carries TRBV30 and TRBJ2-3; unclear D gene. The V gene's germline CDR1 is GTSNPN and CDR2 SVGIG (reference sequence). The germline V and J ends were trimmed by 0 bases and 0 bases, with 7 bases remaining between them. The CDR3 totals 14 residues. CDR3: CAWSVRGSTDTQYF. The CDR3 DNA sequence: TGTGCCTGGAGTGTACGCGGTAGCACAGATACGCAGTATTTT.

This clone was recorded a few times. V and J are TRBV24-1 and TRBJ2-7; 15 bases match TRBD2. V was pared by 2 bases and J by 1 base, with 5 bases of the junction left unmatched. CDR3 length: 18 amino acids. Germline values: CDR1 KGHDR, CDR2 SFDVKD. The CDR3 DNA reads as TGTGCCACCAGTGATTATGGACTAGCGGGAGGGGTGTCCTACGAGCAGTACTTC. Translation gives CATSDYGLAGGVSYEQYF.

This chain connects TRBV12-5 to TRBJ1-2; 12 positions match TRBD1. CDR1 and CDR2 from the germline V gene are LGHNT and FRNRAP. This CDR3 has 18 residues. The ends lost 6 bases at V and 6 bases at J; junction bases unmatched: 17. The CDR3 sequence: CASGPGEGGTGGRDGYTF. CDR3 bases: TGTGCTAGTGGCCCCGGTGAGGGGGGGACAGGGGGCAGAGATGGCTACACCTTC. Looking up the rest from reference TRBV12-5 and TRBJ1-2 gives the full variable domain: DARVTQTPRHKVTEMGQEVTMRCQPILGHNTVFWYRQTMMQGLELLAYFRNRAPLDDSGMPKDRFSAEMPDATLATLKIQPSEPRDSAVYFCASGPGEGGTGGRDGYTFGSGTRLTVV.